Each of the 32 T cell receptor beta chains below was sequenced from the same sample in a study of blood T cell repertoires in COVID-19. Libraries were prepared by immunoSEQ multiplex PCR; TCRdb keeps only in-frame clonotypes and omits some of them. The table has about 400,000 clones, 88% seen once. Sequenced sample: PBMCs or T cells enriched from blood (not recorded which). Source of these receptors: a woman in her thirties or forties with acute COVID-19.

This chain's CDR3 is CSVDLAGVHTEAFF. The CDR3 DNA sequence: TGCAGCGTTGACCTGGCGGGGGTCCACACTGAAGCTTTCTTT. The chain joins TRBV29-1 to TRBJ1-1, with D perhaps TRBD1 (5 bases). V was cut by 3 bases and J by 3 bases, with 14 bases left in between. The CDR3 sequence is 14 residues long. Germline-derived CDR1 and CDR2 are SQVTM and ANQGSEA.

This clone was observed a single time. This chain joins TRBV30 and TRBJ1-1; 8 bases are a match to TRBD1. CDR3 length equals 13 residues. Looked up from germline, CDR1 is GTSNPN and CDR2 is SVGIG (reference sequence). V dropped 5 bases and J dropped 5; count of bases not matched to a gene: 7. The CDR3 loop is CAWDRGGRTEAFF. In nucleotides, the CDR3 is TGTGCCTGGGACAGGGGAGGAAGAACTGAAGCTTTCTTT.

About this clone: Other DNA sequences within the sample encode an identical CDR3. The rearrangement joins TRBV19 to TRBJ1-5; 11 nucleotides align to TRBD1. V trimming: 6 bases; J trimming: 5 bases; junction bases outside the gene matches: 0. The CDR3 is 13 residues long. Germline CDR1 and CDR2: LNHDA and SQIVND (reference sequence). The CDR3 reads CASRGQGDQPQHF. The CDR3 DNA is TGTGCCAGTAGGGGACAGGGGGATCAGCCCCAGCATTTT.

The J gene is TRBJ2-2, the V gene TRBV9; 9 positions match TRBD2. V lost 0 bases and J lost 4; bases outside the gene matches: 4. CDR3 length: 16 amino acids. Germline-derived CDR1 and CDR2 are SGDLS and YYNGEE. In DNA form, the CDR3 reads TGTGCCAGCAGCGTAGTACTAGCGGGTGGCACCGGGGAGCTGTTTTTT. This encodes CASSVVLAGGTGELFF.

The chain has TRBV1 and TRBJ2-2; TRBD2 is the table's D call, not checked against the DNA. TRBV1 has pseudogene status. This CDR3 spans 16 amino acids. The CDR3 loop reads CTSSQVVCGEAGELFF. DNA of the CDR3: TGCACCAGCAGCCAAGTAGTTTGCGGGGAGGCCGGGGAGCTGTTTTTT.

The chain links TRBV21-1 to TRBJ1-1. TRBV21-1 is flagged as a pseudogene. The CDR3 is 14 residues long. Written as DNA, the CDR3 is TGTGCCAGCAGCACGACTGCCCCCAGAGGTGAAGCTTTCTTT. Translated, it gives CASSTTAPRGEAFF.

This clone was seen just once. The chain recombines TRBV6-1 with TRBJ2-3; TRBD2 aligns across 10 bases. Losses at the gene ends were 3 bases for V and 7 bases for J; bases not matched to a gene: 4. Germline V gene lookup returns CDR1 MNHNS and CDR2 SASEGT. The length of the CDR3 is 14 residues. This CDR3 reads CASSERAGGYTQYF. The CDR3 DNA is TGTGCCAGCAGTGAGAGAGCGGGGGGGTATACGCAGTATTTT.

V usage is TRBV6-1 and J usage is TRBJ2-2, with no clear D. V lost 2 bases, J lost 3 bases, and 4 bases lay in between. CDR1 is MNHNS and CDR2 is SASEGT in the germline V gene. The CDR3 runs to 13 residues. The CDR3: CASSETDTGELFF. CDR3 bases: TGTGCCAGCAGTGAAACGGACACCGGGGAGCTGTTTTTT.

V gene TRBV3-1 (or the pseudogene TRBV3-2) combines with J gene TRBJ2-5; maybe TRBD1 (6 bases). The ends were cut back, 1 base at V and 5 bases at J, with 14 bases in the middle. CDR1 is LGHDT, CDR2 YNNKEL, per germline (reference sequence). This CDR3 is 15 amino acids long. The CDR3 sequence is CASSQVTPTGETQYF. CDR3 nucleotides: TGTGCCAGCAGCCAAGTTACCCCTACAGGGGAGACCCAGTACTTC.

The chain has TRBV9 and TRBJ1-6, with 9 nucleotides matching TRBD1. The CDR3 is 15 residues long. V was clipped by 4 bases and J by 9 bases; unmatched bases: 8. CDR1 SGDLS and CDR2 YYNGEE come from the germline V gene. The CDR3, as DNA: TGTGCCAGCAGCCCCGCCGGGACAGGGAGTTCACCCCTCCACTTT. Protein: CASSPAGTGSSPLHF.

The CDR3 bases are TGTGCCAGCAGCCAAGTGCCCCCCGGACAGGGCCCCTCACCCCTCCACTTT. This encodes CASSQVPPGQGPSPLHF. This chain joins TRBV16 and TRBJ1-6, with 8 bases lining up with TRBD1. The CDR3 has 17 residues. Germline CDR1 is KGHSY and CDR2 is FQNENV. V lost 2 bases and J lost 10; bases outside the gene matches: 13.

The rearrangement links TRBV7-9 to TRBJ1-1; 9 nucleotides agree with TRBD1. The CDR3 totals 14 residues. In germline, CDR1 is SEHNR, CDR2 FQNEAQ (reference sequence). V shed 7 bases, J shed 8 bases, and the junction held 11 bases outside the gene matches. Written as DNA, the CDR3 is TGTGCCAGCACCTTCAGACAGGGGGTACAGGAAGCTTTCTTT. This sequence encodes CASTFRQGVQEAFF. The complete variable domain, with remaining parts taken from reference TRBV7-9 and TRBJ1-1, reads DTGVSQNPRHKITKRGQNVTFRCDPISEHNRLYWYRQTLGQGPEFLTYFQNEAQLEKSRLLSDRFSAERPKGSFSTLEIQRTEQGDSAMYLCASTFRQGVQEAFFGQGTRLTVV.

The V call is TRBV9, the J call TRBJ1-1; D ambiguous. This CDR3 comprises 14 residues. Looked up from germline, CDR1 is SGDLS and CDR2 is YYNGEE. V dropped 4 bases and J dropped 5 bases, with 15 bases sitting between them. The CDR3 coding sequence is TGTGCCAGCAGCCCCCAGGTTGGGGAGACTGAAGCTTTCTTT. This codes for CASSPQVGETEAFF.

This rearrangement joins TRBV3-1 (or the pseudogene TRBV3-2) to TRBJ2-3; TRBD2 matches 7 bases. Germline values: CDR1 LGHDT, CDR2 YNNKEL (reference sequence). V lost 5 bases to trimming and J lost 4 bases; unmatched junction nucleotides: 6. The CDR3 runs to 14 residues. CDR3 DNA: TGTGCCAGCAGCGATGAGCGGGGCGCAGATACGCAGTATTTT. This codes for CASSDERGADTQYF.

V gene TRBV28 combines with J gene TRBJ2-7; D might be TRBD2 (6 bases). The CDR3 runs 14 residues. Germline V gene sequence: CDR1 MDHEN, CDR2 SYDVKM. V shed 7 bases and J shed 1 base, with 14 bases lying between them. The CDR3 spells CASTQAGTSYEQYF. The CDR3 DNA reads TGTGCCAGCACCCAAGCCGGGACTTCCTACGAGCAGTACTTC.

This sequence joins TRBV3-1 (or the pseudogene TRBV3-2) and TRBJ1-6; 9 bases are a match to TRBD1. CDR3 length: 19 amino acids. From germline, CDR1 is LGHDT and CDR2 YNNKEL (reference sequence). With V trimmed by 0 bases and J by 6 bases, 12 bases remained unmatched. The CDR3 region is CASSQDNWYRGLGNSPLHF. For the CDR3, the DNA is TGTGCCAGCAGCCAAGATAATTGGTACAGGGGGCTAGGTAATTCACCCCTCCACTTT.

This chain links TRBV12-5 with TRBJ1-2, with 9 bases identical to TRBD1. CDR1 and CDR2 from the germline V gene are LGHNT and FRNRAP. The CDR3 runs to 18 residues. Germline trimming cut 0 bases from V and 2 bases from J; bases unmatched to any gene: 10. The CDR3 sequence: CASGLVLGQGPGNYGYTF. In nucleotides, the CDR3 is TGTGCTAGTGGTTTGGTACTGGGACAGGGACCTGGGAACTATGGCTACACCTTC. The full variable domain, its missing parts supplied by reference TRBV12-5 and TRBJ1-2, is DARVTQTPRHKVTEMGQEVTMRCQPILGHNTVFWYRQTMMQGLELLAYFRNRAPLDDSGMPKDRFSAEMPDATLATLKIQPSEPRDSAVYFCASGLVLGQGPGNYGYTFGSGTRLTVV.

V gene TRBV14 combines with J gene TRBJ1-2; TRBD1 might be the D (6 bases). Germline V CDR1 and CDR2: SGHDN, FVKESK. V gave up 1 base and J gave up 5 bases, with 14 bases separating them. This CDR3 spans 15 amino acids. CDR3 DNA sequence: TGTGCCAGCAGCCAAGCGCTAGGCCAGGGGTATGGCTACACCTTC. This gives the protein CASSQALGQGYGYTF. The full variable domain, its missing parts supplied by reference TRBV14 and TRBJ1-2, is EAGVTQFPSHSVIEKGQTVTLRCDPISGHDNLYWYRRVMGKEIKFLLHFVKESKQDESGMPNNRFLAERTGGTYSTLKVQPAELEDSGVYFCASSQALGQGYGYTFGSGTRLTVV.

For the CDR3, the DNA is TGTGCCAGCAGCTTAGCGGGGGGGGCGACCGGGGAGCTGTTTTTT. Residues: CASSLAGGATGELFF. The chain links TRBV7-6 to TRBJ2-2, with D possibly being TRBD2 (7 bases). V shed 0 bases and J shed 5 bases, with 10 bases lying between them. Germline V gene data show CDR1 as SGHVS and CDR2 as FNYEAQ. The CDR3 has 15 residues.

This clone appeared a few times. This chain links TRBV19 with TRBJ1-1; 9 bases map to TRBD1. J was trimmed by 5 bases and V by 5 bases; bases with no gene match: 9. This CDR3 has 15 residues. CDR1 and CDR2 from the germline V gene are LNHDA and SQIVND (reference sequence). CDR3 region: CASSPNRGRRTEAFF. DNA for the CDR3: TGTGCCAGTAGTCCAAACAGGGGGCGCAGGACTGAAGCTTTCTTT.

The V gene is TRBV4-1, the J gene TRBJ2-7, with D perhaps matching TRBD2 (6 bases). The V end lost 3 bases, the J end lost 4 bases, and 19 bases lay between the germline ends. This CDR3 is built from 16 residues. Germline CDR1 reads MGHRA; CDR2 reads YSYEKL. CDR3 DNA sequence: TGCGCCAGCAGCCACGGAGCCAGGAGGGGTTCGTACGAGCAGTACTTC. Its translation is CASSHGARRGSYEQYF.

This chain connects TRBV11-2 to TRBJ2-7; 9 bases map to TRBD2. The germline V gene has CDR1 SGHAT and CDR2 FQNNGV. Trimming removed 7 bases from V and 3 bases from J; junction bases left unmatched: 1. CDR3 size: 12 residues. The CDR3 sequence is CASTSGDYEQYF. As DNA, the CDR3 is TGTGCCAGCACTAGCGGGGACTACGAGCAGTACTTC.

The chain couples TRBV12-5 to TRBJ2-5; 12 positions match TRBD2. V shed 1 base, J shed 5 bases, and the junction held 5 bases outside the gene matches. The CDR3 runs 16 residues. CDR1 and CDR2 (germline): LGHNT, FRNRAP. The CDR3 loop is CASGLGTSGVFETQYF. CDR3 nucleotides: TGTGCTAGTGGTTTGGGGACTAGCGGGGTATTCGAGACCCAGTACTTC.

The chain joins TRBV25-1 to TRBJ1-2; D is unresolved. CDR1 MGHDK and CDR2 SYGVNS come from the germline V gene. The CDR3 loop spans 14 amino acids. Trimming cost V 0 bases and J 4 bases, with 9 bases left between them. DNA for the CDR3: TGTGCCAGCAGTGAATACAACGCGATCTATGGCTACACCTTC. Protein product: CASSEYNAIYGYTF.

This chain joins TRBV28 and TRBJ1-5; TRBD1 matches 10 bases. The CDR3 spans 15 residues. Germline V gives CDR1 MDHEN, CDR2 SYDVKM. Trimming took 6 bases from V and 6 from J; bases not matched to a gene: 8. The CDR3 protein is CASRTGTGVFQPQHF. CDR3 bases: TGTGCCAGCAGAACCGGGACAGGGGTCTTTCAGCCCCAGCATTTT.

CDR3 region: CASSLAHLGEETQYF. The CDR3 nucleotides are TGCGCCAGCAGCTTGGCCCACCTAGGGGAAGAGACCCAGTACTTC. The chain recombines TRBV5-1 with TRBJ2-5; weak D call: TRBD1 (5 bases). The CDR3 sequence is 15 residues long. V lost 0 bases, J lost 3 bases, and 12 bases lay in between. Germline lookup yields CDR1 SGHRS and CDR2 YFSETQ.

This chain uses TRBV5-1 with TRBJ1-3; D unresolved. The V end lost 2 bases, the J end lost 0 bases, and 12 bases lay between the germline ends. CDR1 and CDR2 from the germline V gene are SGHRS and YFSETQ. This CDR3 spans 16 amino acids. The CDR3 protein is CASSLWSEASGNTIYF. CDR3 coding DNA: TGCGCCAGCAGCTTATGGAGCGAGGCCTCTGGAAACACCATATATTTT.

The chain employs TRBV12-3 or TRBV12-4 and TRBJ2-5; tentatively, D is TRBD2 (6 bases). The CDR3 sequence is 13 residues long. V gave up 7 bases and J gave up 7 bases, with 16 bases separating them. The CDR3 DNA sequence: TGTGCCAGCAAGCGGGCCGACGGTGGGACCCAGTACTTC. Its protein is CASKRADGGTQYF.

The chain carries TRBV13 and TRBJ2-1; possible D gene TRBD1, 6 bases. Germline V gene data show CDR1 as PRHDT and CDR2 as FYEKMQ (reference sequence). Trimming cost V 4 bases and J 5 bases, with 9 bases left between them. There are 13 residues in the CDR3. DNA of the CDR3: TGTGCCAGCAGCTCCTACAGGGACAATGAGCAGTTCTTC. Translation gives CASSSYRDNEQFF.

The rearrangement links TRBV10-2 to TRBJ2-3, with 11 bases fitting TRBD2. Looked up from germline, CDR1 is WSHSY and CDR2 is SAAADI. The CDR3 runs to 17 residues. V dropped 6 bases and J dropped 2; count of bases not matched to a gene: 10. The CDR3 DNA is TGCGCCAGCAGGATCCCGGGACTAGCGGAGACCACAGATACGCAGTATTTT. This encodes CASRIPGLAETTDTQYF.

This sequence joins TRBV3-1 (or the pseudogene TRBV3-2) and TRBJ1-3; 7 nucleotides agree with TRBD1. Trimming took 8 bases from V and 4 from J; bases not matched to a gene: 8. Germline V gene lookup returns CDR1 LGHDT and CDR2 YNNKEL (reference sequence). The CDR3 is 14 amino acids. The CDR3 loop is CASGPAGGGNTIYF. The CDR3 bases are TGTGCCAGCGGCCCAGCAGGGGGGGGAAACACCATATATTTT.

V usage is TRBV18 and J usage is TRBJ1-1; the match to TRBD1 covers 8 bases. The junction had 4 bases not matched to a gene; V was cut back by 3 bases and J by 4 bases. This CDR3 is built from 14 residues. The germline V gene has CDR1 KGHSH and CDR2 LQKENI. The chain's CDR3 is CASSPEQGGTEAFF. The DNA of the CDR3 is TGTGCCAGCTCACCGGAACAGGGGGGCACTGAAGCTTTCTTT.